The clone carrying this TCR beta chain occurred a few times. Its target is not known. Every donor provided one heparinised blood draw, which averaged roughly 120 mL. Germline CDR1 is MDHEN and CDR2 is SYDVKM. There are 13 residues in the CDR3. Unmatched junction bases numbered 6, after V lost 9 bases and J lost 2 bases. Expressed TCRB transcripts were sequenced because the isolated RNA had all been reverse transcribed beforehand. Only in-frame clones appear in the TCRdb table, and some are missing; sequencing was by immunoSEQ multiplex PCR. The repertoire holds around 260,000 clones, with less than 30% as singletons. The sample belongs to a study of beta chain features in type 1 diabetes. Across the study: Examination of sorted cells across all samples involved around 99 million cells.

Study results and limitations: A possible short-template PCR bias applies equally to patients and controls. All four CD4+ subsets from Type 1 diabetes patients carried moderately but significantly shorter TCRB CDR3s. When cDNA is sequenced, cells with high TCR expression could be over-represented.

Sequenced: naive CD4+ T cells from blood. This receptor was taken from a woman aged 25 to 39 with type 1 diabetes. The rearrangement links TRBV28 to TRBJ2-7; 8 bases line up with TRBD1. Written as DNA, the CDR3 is TGTGCCAGAGGACAGGGTATCACCTACGAGCAGTACTTC. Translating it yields CARGQGITYEQYF.